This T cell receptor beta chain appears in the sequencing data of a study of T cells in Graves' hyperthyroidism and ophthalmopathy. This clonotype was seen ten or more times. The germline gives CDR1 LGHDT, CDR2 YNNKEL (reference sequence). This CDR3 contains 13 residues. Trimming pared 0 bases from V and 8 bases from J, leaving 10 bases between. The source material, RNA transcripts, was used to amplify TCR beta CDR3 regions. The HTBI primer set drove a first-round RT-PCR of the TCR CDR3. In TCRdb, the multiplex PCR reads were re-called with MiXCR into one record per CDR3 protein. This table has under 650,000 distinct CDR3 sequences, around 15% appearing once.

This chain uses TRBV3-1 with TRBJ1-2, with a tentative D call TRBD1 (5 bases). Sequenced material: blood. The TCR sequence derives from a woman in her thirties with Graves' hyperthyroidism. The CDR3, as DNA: TGTGCCAGCAGCCAAGATTGGGGGGACGGCTACACCTTC. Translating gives CASSQDWGDGYTF.